This T cell receptor beta chain was obtained from a study of metastatic and nonmetastatic thyroid tumors. Turning to the study itself: Where malignant and benign thyroid patients were concerned, repertoires were compared across blood and tumor or nodule tissue. Study-level results: Compared with benign nodules, malignant thyroid tumors were reported to have significantly higher TCR beta diversity in both blood and tumor.

Patients were all untreated before their thyroid surgery. In its sample, this clone was seen a few times. The antigen is not known. Authors' processing steps: Using the CDR3 differences seen across clinicopathological groups, the authors built a distant-metastasis classifier for papillary thyroid cancer, which was meant to discriminate distant-metastatic patients. Via MiXCR, TCRdb re-called the PCR reads. V and J calls and clone size were set by TCRdb, not the authors. The table lists tens of thousands of clones, around half of them singletons, with around 24% in the top ten. CDR1 is DFQATT, CDR2 SNEGSKA, per germline (reference sequence). CDR3 length: 13 amino acids. The V and J ends lost 6 bases and 3 bases respectively, with 15 bases between them.

The receptor's source is a male donor with papillary thyroid cancer or a benign thyroid nodule (not recorded which). Some clones in this sample may be carry-over from other donors' samples. Material for sequencing was tumor tissue. The J gene is TRBJ2-7, the V gene TRBV20-1; no clear D. The CDR3 region is CSAESVSIYEQYF. The CDR3 DNA reads as TGCAGTGCCGAAAGTGTTAGCATCTACGAGCAGTACTTC.